Below are 32 T cell receptor beta chains sequenced from a single sample in a study of blood T cells in healthy people across ages. Next came a second PCR, run for 7 to 11 cycles, which used a sample-barcoded 5' primer along with a J-beta primer mix. MiXCR, run by TCRdb on the 5' RACE reads, gives a single entry per CDR3 protein. This table has about 1.1 million distinct CDR3 sequences, roughly two fifths appearing once. Material: blood. The receptors come from a man younger than 35 in good health.

The table lists this clonotype with a count of one. The chain combines TRBV27 with TRBJ1-3; 7 bases are a match to TRBD1. The CDR3 loop spans 15 amino acids. The V gene's germline CDR1 is MNHEY and CDR2 SMNVEV (reference sequence). V shed 2 bases and J 4 bases; nucleotides not matched to a gene: 5. The CDR3 nucleotides read TGTGCCAGCAGTTTAGGAGGAGGGGGCGGAAACACCATATATTTT. Its protein is CASSLGGGGGNTIYF.

The chain joins TRBV4-1 to TRBJ2-3; D possibly uses TRBD1 or TRBD2 (5 bases each). Germline CDR1 MGHRA, CDR2 YSYEKL. Trimming took 0 bases from V and 6 from J, leaving 22 bases between them. CDR3 length: 18 amino acids. CDR3 in DNA: TGCGCCAGCAGCCAAGATGGGACCGATCCGGTAGAAAAGGATACGCAGTATTTT. It yields the protein CASSQDGTDPVEKDTQYF.

The gene calls are TRBV14 and TRBJ1-1, with a possible D match to TRBD1 (5 bases). Germline CDR1 is SGHDN and CDR2 is FVKESK. Trimming left V 4 bases short and J 6 bases short, with 15 bases between. The CDR3 loop spans 14 amino acids. The CDR3 loop is CASSPNRGRAEAFF. The CDR3 region has the DNA TGTGCCAGCAGCCCTAATCGGGGCCGGGCTGAAGCTTTCTTT. Based on the CDR3 plus reference TRBV14 and TRBJ1-1, the full variable domain is EAGVTQFPSHSVIEKGQTVTLRCDPISGHDNLYWYRRVMGKEIKFLLHFVKESKQDESGMPNNRFLAERTGGTYSTLKVQPAELEDSGVYFCASSPNRGRAEAFFGQGTRLTVV.

This clonotype has just a few counts. The rearrangement uses TRBV20-1 and TRBJ1-1; 9 nucleotides align to TRBD1. Germline CDR1 DFQATT, CDR2 SNEGSKA (reference sequence). The CDR3 spans 13 residues. The CDR3 here is CRTPDRGNTEAFF. CDR3 coding DNA: TGCCGAACTCCGGACAGGGGGAACACTGAAGCTTTCTTT.

The CDR3 coding sequence is TGCGCCAGCAAGGGTCCGGGGACTTCACCCCTCCACTTT. This translates into CASKGPGTSPLHF. The V gene is TRBV4-3, the J gene TRBJ1-6; a weak D match, TRBD1 (5 bases). This CDR3 has 13 residues. The V and J ends lost 7 bases and 9 bases respectively, with 13 bases between them. Germline loops: CDR1 LGHNA, CDR2 YSLEER.

This clonotype came up a few times. The rearrangement links TRBV14 to TRBJ2-3; the D is unclear. The CDR3 has 12 residues. V lost 2 bases, J lost 7 bases, and 7 bases lay in between. From germline, CDR1 is SGHDN and CDR2 FVKESK. CDR3: CASSQLRNTQYF. The CDR3 nucleotides are TGTGCCAGCAGCCAACTCAGAAATACGCAGTATTTT.

This clonotype occurred a few times. The chain links TRBV18 to TRBJ1-2, with TRBD1 matching 7 bases. Germline CDR1 is KGHSH and CDR2 is LQKENI. V was pared by 4 bases and J by 6 bases, with 11 bases of the junction left unmatched. The CDR3 contains 15 residues. CDR3 coding DNA: TGTGCCAGCTCACTACTCGACAGGGCGGAGCATGGCTACACCTTC. As protein: CASSLLDRAEHGYTF.

This clonotype occurred a few times. This chain uses TRBV7-9 with TRBJ1-2; a weak D match, TRBD1 (5 bases). CDR1 and CDR2 from the germline V gene are SEHNR and FQNEAQ (reference sequence). Trimming left V 1 base short and J 6 bases short, with 15 bases between. The length of the CDR3 is 15 residues. CDR3 protein: CASSLGVAGRDGYTF. DNA of the CDR3: TGTGCCAGCAGCTTAGGAGTCGCAGGGCGGGATGGCTACACCTTC.

This clonotype has more than one count but fewer than ten. The gene calls are TRBV24-1 and TRBJ1-2; D call uncertain. The CDR3 extends over 14 amino acids. Germline V lookup: CDR1 KGHDR, CDR2 SFDVKD. V dropped 2 bases and J dropped 2 bases, with 8 bases sitting between them. The DNA of the CDR3 is TGTGCCACCAGTGATTCGGCGGCGAACTATGGCTACACCTTC. This encodes CATSDSAANYGYTF.

This clonotype was seen a single time. V usage is TRBV7-8 and J usage is TRBJ1-4; D possibly corresponds to TRBD1 (5 bases). This CDR3 is built from 16 residues. The V gene's germline CDR1 is SGHVS and CDR2 FQNEAQ. V lost 6 bases and J lost 6, with 20 bases in between. CDR3 region: CASSTREDTTDEKLFF. The DNA of the CDR3 is TGTGCCAGCAGTACCCGGGAGGACACAACAGATGAAAAACTGTTTTTT.

The rearrangement links TRBV9 to TRBJ1-4; perhaps TRBD1 as D (6 bases). Trimming stripped 3 bases from V and 5 bases from J, with 26 bases between. Germline CDR1 is SGDLS and CDR2 is YYNGEE. The CDR3 is 19 residues long. The CDR3 nucleotides are TGTGCCAGCAGCGCAGCCCGCTTTGGAAGAAGGGGGTCCAATGAAAAACTGTTTTTT. Translating gives CASSAARFGRRGSNEKLFF.

The rearrangement links TRBV12-5 to TRBJ2-1; D ambiguous. The CDR3 is 12 amino acids. Between the trimmed V and J ends, which lost 6 bases and 7 bases, there was a span of 10 bases. Germline lookup yields CDR1 LGHNT and CDR2 FRNRAP. CDR3 loop: CASGPGWNEQFF. Here the CDR3 DNA reads TGTGCTAGTGGACCCGGGTGGAATGAGCAGTTCTTC. The full variable domain, its missing parts supplied by reference TRBV12-5 and TRBJ2-1, is DARVTQTPRHKVTEMGQEVTMRCQPILGHNTVFWYRQTMMQGLELLAYFRNRAPLDDSGMPKDRFSAEMPDATLATLKIQPSEPRDSAVYFCASGPGWNEQFFGPGTRLTVL.

The V and J genes are TRBV4-3 and TRBJ1-2; D gene ambiguous. The CDR3 has 18 residues. Trimming removed 5 bases at V and 2 bases at J, with 24 bases between. The V gene's germline CDR1 is LGHNA and CDR2 YSLEER. The CDR3 is CASSIRPRFQISNYGYTF. The CDR3, as DNA: TGCGCCAGCAGCATTCGCCCGAGGTTCCAGATCTCGAACTATGGCTACACCTTC.

The genes are TRBV20-1 and TRBJ1-1; D remains unclear. Trimming pared 3 bases from V and 5 bases from J, leaving 13 bases between. Per germline, CDR1 DFQATT and CDR2 SNEGSKA (reference sequence). This CDR3 spans 13 amino acids. The CDR3 loop reads CSASQARMTEAFF. The DNA of the CDR3 is TGCAGTGCTAGTCAGGCCAGAATGACTGAAGCTTTCTTT.

This clonotype was picked up one time. CDR3 region: CASSLTRQNTEAFF. Written as DNA, the CDR3 is TGCGCCAGCAGCTTAACCAGACAGAACACTGAAGCTTTCTTT. The rearrangement uses TRBV5-1 and TRBJ1-1; D ambiguous. Germline V gene data show CDR1 as SGHRS and CDR2 as YFSETQ. The CDR3 spans 14 residues. Trimming took 2 bases from V and 1 from J, leaving 9 bases between them.

The rearrangement joins TRBV6-5 to TRBJ1-2; the D gene is possibly TRBD1 (5 bases). Germline V gene lookup returns CDR1 MNHEY and CDR2 SVGAGI. Trimming took 7 bases from V and 4 from J, leaving 16 bases between them. This CDR3 comprises 14 residues. The chain's CDR3 is CASKPYRGSYGYTF. The CDR3 DNA follows: TGTGCCAGCAAACCCTATAGGGGCAGCTATGGCTACACCTTC.

J is TRBJ2-1 and V is TRBV18; TRBD1 aligns across 7 bases. The CDR3 sequence is 16 residues long. Germline-derived CDR1 and CDR2 are KGHSH and LQKENI. After removal of 2 bases from V and 2 bases from J, the junction contained 6 bases not matched to a gene. The CDR3 reads CASSPFGTEPYNEQFF. The CDR3 DNA follows: TGTGCCAGCTCACCATTCGGGACAGAGCCCTACAATGAGCAGTTCTTC.

V gene TRBV3-1 combines with J gene TRBJ1-2; D possibly corresponds to TRBD1 (5 bases). Trimming cost V 3 bases and J 7 bases, with 12 bases left between them. Germline assignment: CDR1 LGHDT and CDR2 YNNKEL (reference sequence). The CDR3 loop spans 13 amino acids. Written as DNA, the CDR3 is TGTGCCAGCAGCCAGGCACTGCAGGGTGGCTACACCTTC. It is translated as CASSQALQGGYTF.

Here the CDR3 reads CASSQDLGTVSSYNEQYF. The CDR3 DNA sequence: TGCGCCAGCAGCCAAGATTTGGGGACGGTCAGCTCCTACAATGAGCAGTACTTC. The gene calls are TRBV4-3 and TRBJ2-1; perhaps D is TRBD1 or TRBD2 (5 bases each). The J call is doubtful: the DNA matches TRBJ2-7 better. Germline V gene sequence: CDR1 LGHNA, CDR2 YSLEER. The CDR3 has 18 amino acids.

This rearrangement joins TRBV9 to TRBJ2-1, with TRBD2 identical over 8 bases. V lost 2 bases and J lost 5; bases outside the gene matches: 6. The germline V gene has CDR1 SGDLS and CDR2 YYNGEE. CDR3 length equals 15 residues. The CDR3 is CASSVRGDDHNEQFF. CDR3 coding DNA: TGTGCCAGCAGCGTGCGGGGGGACGACCACAATGAGCAGTTCTTC.

The chain employs TRBV20-1 and TRBJ2-1, with 8 bases lining up with TRBD1. The end of the DNA aligns better with TRBJ2-7, so the J call may be wrong. CDR1 is DFQATT and CDR2 is SNEGSKA in the germline V gene (reference sequence). This CDR3 is built from 13 residues. The CDR3 loop reads CSARDRTYNEQYF. As DNA, the CDR3 is TGCAGTGCCAGGGACAGGACCTACAATGAGCAGTACTTC.

The V and J genes are TRBV4-3 and TRBJ2-7; tentatively, D is TRBD2 (5 bases). Judging by the DNA end, TRBJ2-5 fits better; the J call may be wrong. This CDR3 region has 13 residues. From germline, CDR1 is LGHNA and CDR2 YSLEER. CDR3 nucleotide sequence: TGCGCCAGCAGCCAAGAGCTTCGGGGGACCCAGTACTTC. Residues: CASSQELRGTQYF.

This clonotype was seen a few times. This chain joins TRBV5-1 and TRBJ1-1; perhaps TRBD1 as D (5 bases). Germline values: CDR1 SGHRS, CDR2 YFSETQ. The CDR3 contains 18 residues. The V and J ends lost 1 base and 3 bases respectively, with 22 bases between them. The CDR3 spells CASSLSLRGRQQDTEAFF. CDR3 coding DNA: TGCGCCAGCAGCTTGTCATTAAGGGGTCGACAGCAAGACACTGAAGCTTTCTTT.

This clonotype appeared a few times. This sequence joins TRBV10-3 and TRBJ2-1; 7 nucleotides match TRBD2. The CDR3 loop spans 15 amino acids. V trimming: 0 bases; J trimming: 6 bases; junction bases outside the gene matches: 5. CDR1 ENHRY and CDR2 SYGVKD come from the germline V gene. The CDR3 DNA reads TGTGCCATCAGTGAGTCGCGGGACTACCCCAATGAGCAGTTCTTC. Translated, it gives CAISESRDYPNEQFF.

This clonotype was counted a few times. The chain is built from TRBV4-3 and TRBJ1-6; D not certain. This CDR3 contains 15 residues. Germline-derived CDR1 and CDR2 are LGHNA and YSLEER. The germline V and J ends were trimmed by 2 bases and 9 bases, with 14 bases remaining between them. CDR3 residues: CASSQNSRELSPLHF. DNA for the CDR3: TGCGCCAGCAGCCAAAACTCCCGGGAACTTTCACCCCTCCACTTT.

In this sample, this clonotype turned up a few times. The genes are TRBV25-1 and TRBJ1-4, with D possibly matching TRBD1 (5 bases). This CDR3 comprises 14 residues. V gave up 3 bases and J gave up 7 bases, with 12 bases separating them. Germline CDR1 reads MGHDK; CDR2 reads SYGVNS. The chain's CDR3 is CASSEGGDGEKLFF. The CDR3 DNA sequence: TGTGCCAGCAGTGAGGGGGGGGATGGTGAAAAACTGTTTTTT.

The genes are TRBV28 and TRBJ2-3; maybe TRBD2 (6 bases). Germline V lookup: CDR1 MDHEN, CDR2 SYDVKM. V was cut by 5 bases and J by 8 bases, with 23 bases left in between. The CDR3 sequence is 16 residues long. As DNA, the CDR3 is TGTGCCAGCAGTATCTCCGGGACTGGCTGGGCAGGTACGCAGTATTTT. Its protein product is CASSISGTGWAGTQYF.

This clonotype was seen a handful of times. The V call is TRBV7-2, the J call TRBJ1-1, with 7 bases matching TRBD1. J was trimmed by 3 bases and V by 4 bases; bases with no gene match: 8. Germline CDR1 SGHTA, CDR2 FQGNSA. The length of the CDR3 is 15 residues. CDR3 amino acids: CASSSYRGFDTEAFF. DNA of the CDR3: TGTGCCAGCAGCTCCTACAGGGGTTTTGACACTGAAGCTTTCTTT.

The rearrangement joins TRBV12-5 to TRBJ2-7, with D maybe TRBD2 (5 bases). Between the trimmed V and J ends, which lost 8 bases and 7 bases, there was a span of 12 bases. Per germline, CDR1 LGHNT and CDR2 FRNRAP. The CDR3 totals 11 residues. The CDR3 region has the DNA TGTGCTAGTTCGGGAATGGTTGAGCAGTACTTC. Its translation is CASSGMVEQYF.

The rearrangement uses TRBV3-1 and TRBJ2-4; D tentatively fits TRBD1 or TRBD2 (5 bases each). V was cut by 0 bases and J by 0 bases, with 12 bases left in between. The germline gives CDR1 LGHDT, CDR2 YNNKEL (reference sequence). The CDR3 sequence is 17 residues long. The CDR3 DNA sequence: TGTGCCAGCAGCCAAGATGGGGCAGGACTAGCCAAAAACATTCAGTACTTC. This encodes CASSQDGAGLAKNIQYF.

CDR3 sequence: CSARQINQPQHF. The DNA of the CDR3 is TGCAGTGCTCGACAGATCAATCAGCCCCAGCATTTT. The chain carries TRBV20-1 and TRBJ1-5; possible D gene TRBD1, 5 bases. The CDR3 totals 12 residues. Deletions cut 5 bases from V and 3 bases from J, with 8 bases between. Germline lookup yields CDR1 DFQATT and CDR2 SNEGSKA (reference sequence).

This chain joins TRBV20-1 and TRBJ2-1; no firm D call. This CDR3 is 15 amino acids long. Germline V gene sequence: CDR1 DFQATT, CDR2 SNEGSKA (reference sequence). With 7 bases removed from V and 0 bases from J, the gap between germline ends came to 16 bases. This CDR3 is CSVTTAKSSYNEQFF. The CDR3, as DNA: TGCAGTGTTACTACCGCGAAGAGCTCCTACAATGAGCAGTTCTTC.